The 27 T cell receptor beta chains reported below all come from one sample, sequenced in a study of control samples from healthy donors and cancer patients. Some clones are missing from TCRdb's copy, which holds only in-frame ones; the method was immunoSEQ multiplex PCR. The table lists 150,000 or so clones, around 92% of them singletons, with about 2.2% in the top ten. Sequencing used blood. Receptor source: a woman between 50 and 59 years old in good health.

The chain is built from TRBV3-1 (or the pseudogene TRBV3-2) and TRBJ1-2; D may be TRBD1 (6 bases). The CDR3 is 14 residues long. Germline-derived CDR1 and CDR2 are LGHDT and YNNKEL (reference sequence). V lost 1 base and J 11 bases, leaving 17 bases between the germline ends. The DNA of the CDR3 is TGTGCCAGCAGCCAAGTGGCAGGGGCTTACAGTTACACCTTC. Protein: CASSQVAGAYSYTF.

The chain has TRBV5-6 and TRBJ1-1; 7 bases fit TRBD1. The CDR3 runs to 13 residues. In germline, CDR1 is SGHDT, CDR2 YYEEEE. Unmatched junction bases numbered 3, after V lost 3 bases and J lost 4 bases. In nucleotides, the CDR3 is TGTGCCAGCAGCTCCCAGGGGGGCACTGAAGCTTTCTTT. Protein product: CASSSQGGTEAFF.

V and J are TRBV27 and TRBJ1-5; TRBD1 matches 12 bases. The CDR3 is 20 residues long. From germline, CDR1 is MNHEY and CDR2 SMNVEV (reference sequence). The trim removed 3 bases at V and 1 base at J, leaving 13 bases unmatched. CDR3 loop: CASSFTRDRGLGRSNQPQHF. In DNA, the CDR3 is TGTGCCAGCAGTTTCACCCGGGACAGGGGGCTAGGTCGGAGCAATCAGCCCCAGCATTTT.

CDR3 region: CASSYSGGAGSDTQYF. The DNA for the CDR3 is TGTGCCAGCAGTTACTCGGGGGGGGCTGGCTCAGATACGCAGTATTTT. The chain has TRBV6-5 and TRBJ2-3, with D possibly being TRBD2 (7 bases). Germline V gene data show CDR1 as MNHEY and CDR2 as SVGAGI. The CDR3 length is 16 residues. Deletions cut 0 bases from V and 4 bases from J, with 14 bases between.

The rearrangement joins TRBV5-1 to TRBJ1-5; 11 bases line up with TRBD1. The CDR3 extends over 15 amino acids. In germline, CDR1 is SGHRS, CDR2 YFSETQ. Trimming at V came to 0 bases and at J to 4 bases, leaving 0 bases not matched to a gene. The CDR3 coding sequence is TGCGCCAGCAGCTTGGGGGACAGGGGGAATCAGCCCCAGCATTTT. As protein: CASSLGDRGNQPQHF.

This chain uses TRBV19 with TRBJ1-5; D is unclear. Trimming shortened V by 4 bases and J by 1 base, and 11 bases separated the two germline ends. The CDR3 totals 15 residues. Germline V gene lookup returns CDR1 LNHDA and CDR2 SQIVND (reference sequence). The CDR3 region has the DNA TGTGCCAGTAGTACGCTGGGCAGCAGCAATCAGCCCCAGCATTTT. Amino acids: CASSTLGSSNQPQHF. The full variable domain, in which reference TRBV19 and TRBJ1-5 provide the parts outside the CDR3, is DGGITQSPKYLFRKEGQNVTLSCEQNLNHDAMYWYRQDPGQGLRLIYYSQIVNDFQKGDIAEGYSVSREKKESFPLTVTSAQKNPTAFYLCASSTLGSSNQPQHFGDGTRLSIL.

The rearrangement links TRBV30 to TRBJ1-2, with no clear D. Germline CDR1 reads GTSNPN; CDR2 reads SVGIG (reference sequence). This CDR3 comprises 14 residues. V was pared by 0 bases and J by 6 bases, with 14 bases between. The CDR3 protein is CAWSVGPWMDGYTF. CDR3 coding DNA: TGTGCCTGGAGTGTAGGTCCTTGGATGGATGGCTACACCTTC.

The chain employs TRBV2 and TRBJ2-2, with 11 nucleotides matching TRBD1. CDR1 and CDR2 from the germline V gene are SNHLY and FYNNEI. V was pared by 10 bases and J by 6 bases, with 10 bases of the junction left unmatched. The CDR3 loop spans 15 amino acids. CDR3 region: CAIKPGGQGAGELFF. The CDR3 DNA reads as TGTGCCATTAAACCCGGGGGACAGGGGGCCGGGGAGCTGTTTTTT.

The gene calls are TRBV2 and TRBJ1-4; 10 bases map to TRBD1. The germline CDR1 and CDR2 sequences are SNHLY and FYNNEI. The V and J ends lost 7 bases and 8 bases, in that order; junction bases with no gene match: 7. This CDR3 spans 14 amino acids. CDR3 DNA: TGTGCCAGCAACCGGGACAGGGGATACGAAAAACTGTTTTTT. Protein: CASNRDRGYEKLFF.

In nucleotides, the CDR3 is TGTGCCAGCAGTTTCTCCCCGGGACGGACTCGCTATGGCTACACCTTC. The encoded protein is CASSFSPGRTRYGYTF. This chain uses TRBV27 with TRBJ1-2; tentative D call: TRBD1 (5 bases). CDR3 size: 16 residues. The germline V gene encodes CDR1 MNHEY and CDR2 SMNVEV (reference sequence). The germline V and J ends were trimmed by 3 bases and 4 bases, with 18 bases remaining between them.

This clone came up once. The rearrangement joins TRBV5-6 to TRBJ1-1; 8 bases align to TRBD1. From germline, CDR1 is SGHDT and CDR2 YYEEEE. Trimming cost V 4 bases and J 4 bases; bases outside gene matches: 12. This CDR3 region has 16 residues. This CDR3 is CASSPTGATGGTEAFF. The CDR3 coding sequence is TGTGCCAGCAGCCCTACAGGGGCTACAGGGGGCACTGAAGCTTTCTTT.

This chain connects TRBV6-7 to TRBJ1-2; tentative D call: TRBD1 (6 bases). TRBV6-7 counts as an open reading frame of uncertain function. This CDR3 is 13 amino acids long. Trimming pared 6 bases from V and 7 bases from J, leaving 15 bases between. In DNA, the CDR3 is TGTGCCAGCAGGCCGCGGACAGCCGGTGGCTACACCTTC. Encoded protein: CASRPRTAGGYTF.

The gene calls are TRBV11-3 and TRBJ2-1; no clear D gene. The CDR3 extends over 13 amino acids. V lost 3 bases and J 4 bases, leaving 7 bases between the germline ends. Looked up from germline, CDR1 is SGHNT and CDR2 is YENEEA. The CDR3 here is CASSFRTYNEQFF. As DNA, the CDR3 is TGTGCCAGCAGCTTCAGGACGTACAATGAGCAGTTCTTC.

The chain is built from TRBV30 and TRBJ1-3, with D hard to call. Germline CDR1 is GTSNPN and CDR2 is SVGIG (reference sequence). The CDR3 is 14 residues long. V was clipped by 0 bases and J by 0 bases, with 6 bases between them. CDR3 nucleotides: TGTGCCTGGAGTGTAATCCCCTCTGGAAACACCATATATTTT. Residues: CAWSVIPSGNTIYF. Drawing the rest from reference TRBV30 and TRBJ1-3, the complete variable domain is SQTIHQWPATLVQPVGSPLSLECTVEGTSNPNLYWYRQAAGRGLQLLFYSVGIGQISSEVPQNLSASRPQDRQFILSSKKLLLSDSGFYLCAWSVIPSGNTIYFGEGSWLTVV.

The rearrangement uses TRBV7-9 and TRBJ1-1; TRBD1 agrees at 9 bases. V lost 5 bases, J lost 5 bases, and 9 bases stayed unmatched. The CDR3 is 15 amino acids. The germline V gene has CDR1 SEHNR and CDR2 FQNEAQ (reference sequence). The CDR3 spells CASSPLDRGGTEAFF. In DNA form, the CDR3 reads TGTGCCAGCAGCCCGCTCGACAGGGGGGGAACTGAAGCTTTCTTT.

The genes are TRBV4-2 and TRBJ1-6, with D tentatively TRBD1 (5 bases). The germline gives CDR1 LGHNA, CDR2 YNFKEQ. V lost 4 bases to trimming and J lost 8 bases, with 9 bases between them. CDR3 length: 13 residues. CDR3 sequence reads: CASSPGGDSPLHF. CDR3 DNA: TGTGCCAGCAGCCCAGGAGGGGATTCACCCCTCCACTTT.

This clone is a singleton in its sample. The CDR3 DNA sequence: TGTGCCAGTAGTCAAACAGGTGTCTACCCTGGAAACACCATATATTTT. It specifies CASSQTGVYPGNTIYF. The rearrangement uses TRBV19 and TRBJ1-3; D possibly corresponds to TRBD1 (5 bases). Germline CDR1 is LNHDA and CDR2 is SQIVND (reference sequence). The CDR3 loop spans 16 amino acids. V was trimmed by 5 bases and J by 2 bases, leaving 16 bases between them.

This clone was seen a single time. This chain connects TRBV28 to TRBJ2-7; tentative D call: TRBD2 (5 bases). V was shortened by 6 bases and J by 6 bases, with 12 bases between the two germline ends. Germline CDR1 reads MDHEN; CDR2 reads SYDVKM. This CDR3 spans 12 amino acids. The chain's CDR3 is CASSTASIEQYF. The CDR3 DNA is TGTGCCAGCAGCACAGCTAGCATCGAGCAGTACTTC.

The V gene is TRBV6-5, the J gene TRBJ1-1; a possible D gene is TRBD1 (5 bases). The CDR3 is 16 amino acids. Between the trimmed V and J ends, which lost 3 bases and 0 bases, there was a span of 14 bases. The germline V gene has CDR1 MNHEY and CDR2 SVGAGI. The CDR3 bases are TGTGCCAGCAGTTATCAGGCGGGACGGATGAACACTGAAGCTTTCTTT. Protein: CASSYQAGRMNTEAFF.

J is TRBJ2-5 and V is TRBV5-5; D is possibly TRBD2 (5 bases). V was trimmed by 0 bases and J by 5 bases, leaving 17 bases between them. Germline loops: CDR1 SGHKS, CDR2 YYEKEE (reference sequence). The CDR3 loop spans 16 amino acids. The CDR3 nucleotides read TGTGCCAGCAGCTTGGACGGGAACATAATACGGGAGACCCAGTACTTC. Amino acids: CASSLDGNIIRETQYF.

This clone has more than one count but fewer than ten. The V gene is TRBV18, the J gene TRBJ1-6; tentative D call: TRBD1 (6 bases). Deletions cut 5 bases from V and 7 bases from J, with 9 bases between. Germline lookup yields CDR1 KGHSH and CDR2 LQKENI. The CDR3 has 13 residues. CDR3 sequence: CASSSGTNSPLHF. CDR3 DNA sequence: TGTGCCAGCTCATCCGGGACAAATTCACCCCTCCACTTT.

The V and J genes are TRBV6-1 and TRBJ2-1; a possible D gene is TRBD2 (6 bases). This CDR3 has 15 residues. Per germline, CDR1 MNHNS and CDR2 SASEGT. V lost 5 bases and J lost 2, with 13 bases in between. CDR3 in DNA: TGTGCCAGCAGTCTCCGGGACTCGACCTACAATGAGCAGTTCTTC. Protein sequence: CASSLRDSTYNEQFF.

The V and J genes are TRBV19 and TRBJ1-3; D not certain. The CDR3 sequence is 12 residues long. Germline V gives CDR1 LNHDA, CDR2 SQIVND (reference sequence). Trimming cost V 8 bases and J 8 bases, with 13 bases left between them. Here the CDR3 reads CASREWGDTIYF. The CDR3 DNA follows: TGTGCCAGTCGAGAATGGGGAGACACCATATATTTT.

The rearrangement joins TRBV7-2 to TRBJ1-5, with D possibly matching TRBD1 (5 bases). Trimming cost V 4 bases and J 7 bases, with 14 bases left between them. This CDR3 spans 14 amino acids. Germline lookup yields CDR1 SGHTA and CDR2 FQGNSA. The CDR3 is CASSSHRDRQPQHF. CDR3 DNA: TGTGCCAGCAGCTCCCACCGGGACCGGCAGCCCCAGCATTTT.

V usage is TRBV29-1 and J usage is TRBJ1-3; D not resolved. The CDR3 sequence is 12 residues long. Trimming pared 4 bases from V and 4 bases from J, leaving 8 bases between. Germline CDR1 reads SQVTM; CDR2 reads ANQGSEA. CDR3 sequence (DNA): TGCAGCGTTGCAGGAAGCGGAAACACCATATATTTT. This encodes CSVAGSGNTIYF.

This rearrangement joins TRBV5-1 to TRBJ2-3; unclear D gene. CDR1 and CDR2 (germline): SGHRS, YFSETQ. Trimming cost V 2 bases and J 0 bases, with 7 bases left between them. The CDR3 loop spans 14 amino acids. CDR3 amino acids: CASSFGQSTDTQYF. CDR3 bases: TGCGCCAGCAGCTTTGGGCAGAGCACAGATACGCAGTATTTT.

This clone has a handful of counts. The chain links TRBV2 to TRBJ2-7; D possibly corresponds to TRBD1 (5 bases). The CDR3 consists of 15 residues. Trimming shortened V by 8 bases and J by 2 bases, and 19 bases separated the two germline ends. CDR1 and CDR2 (germline): SNHLY, FYNNEI. In DNA form, the CDR3 reads TGTGCCAGCCTAAAGACAGCGTCAGCCACCTACGAGCAGTACTTC. Protein: CASLKTASATYEQYF.